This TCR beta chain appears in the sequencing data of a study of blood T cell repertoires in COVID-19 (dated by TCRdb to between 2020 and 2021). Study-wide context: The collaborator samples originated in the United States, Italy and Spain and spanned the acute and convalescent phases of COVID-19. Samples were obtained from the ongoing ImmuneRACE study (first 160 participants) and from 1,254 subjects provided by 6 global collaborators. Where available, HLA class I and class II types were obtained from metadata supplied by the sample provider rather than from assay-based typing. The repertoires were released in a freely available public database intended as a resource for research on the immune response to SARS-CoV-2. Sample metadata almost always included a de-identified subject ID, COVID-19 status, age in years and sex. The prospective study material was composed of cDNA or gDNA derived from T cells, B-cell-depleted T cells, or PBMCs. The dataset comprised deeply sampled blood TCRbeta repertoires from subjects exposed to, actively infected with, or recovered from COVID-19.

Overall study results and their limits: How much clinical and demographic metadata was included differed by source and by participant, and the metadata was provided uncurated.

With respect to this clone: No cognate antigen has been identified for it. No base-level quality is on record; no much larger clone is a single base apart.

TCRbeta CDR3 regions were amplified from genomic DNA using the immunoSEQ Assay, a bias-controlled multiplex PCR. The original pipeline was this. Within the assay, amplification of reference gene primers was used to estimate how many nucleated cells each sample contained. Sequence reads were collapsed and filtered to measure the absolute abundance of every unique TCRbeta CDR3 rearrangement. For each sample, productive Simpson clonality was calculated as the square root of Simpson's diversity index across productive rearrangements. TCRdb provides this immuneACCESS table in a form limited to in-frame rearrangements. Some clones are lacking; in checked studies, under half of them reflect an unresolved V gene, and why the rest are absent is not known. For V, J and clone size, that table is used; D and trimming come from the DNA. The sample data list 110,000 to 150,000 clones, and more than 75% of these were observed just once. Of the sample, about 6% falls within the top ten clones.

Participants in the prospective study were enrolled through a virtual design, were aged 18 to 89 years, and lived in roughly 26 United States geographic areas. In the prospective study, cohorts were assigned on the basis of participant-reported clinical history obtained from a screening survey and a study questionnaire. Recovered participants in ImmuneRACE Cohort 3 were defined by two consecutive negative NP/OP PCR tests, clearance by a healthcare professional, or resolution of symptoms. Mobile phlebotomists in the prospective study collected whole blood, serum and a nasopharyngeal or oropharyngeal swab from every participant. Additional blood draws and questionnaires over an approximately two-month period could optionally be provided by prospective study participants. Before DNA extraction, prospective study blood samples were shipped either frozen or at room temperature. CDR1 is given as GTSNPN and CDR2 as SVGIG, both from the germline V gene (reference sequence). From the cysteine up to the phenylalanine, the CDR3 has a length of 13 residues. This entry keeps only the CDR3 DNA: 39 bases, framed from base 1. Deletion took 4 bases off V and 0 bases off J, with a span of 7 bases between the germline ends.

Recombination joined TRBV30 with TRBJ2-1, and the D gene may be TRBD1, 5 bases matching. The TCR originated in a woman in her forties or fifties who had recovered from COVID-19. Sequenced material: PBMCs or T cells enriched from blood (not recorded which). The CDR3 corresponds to CAWMQGSYNEQFF. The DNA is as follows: TGTGCCTGGATGCAGGGCTCCTACAATGAGCAGTTCTTC.